One and the same sample provided the 5 T cell receptor beta chains below, sequenced in a study of patients with pleural tuberculosis. TCRdb independently ran MiXCR on the reads; one entry per CDR3 protein. The sample comprises around 50,000 distinct CDR3 sequences, 5.5% to 8% of which are singletons, and about 16% rests with the top ten. These receptor sequences come from a human donor with pleural tuberculosis.

Many counts were recorded for this clonotype. The chain has TRBV11-2 and TRBJ2-5; D gene ambiguous. The CDR3 contains 12 residues. Germline V gene sequence: CDR1 SGHAT, CDR2 FQNNGV. V was cut by 4 bases and J by 5 bases, with 8 bases left in between. This CDR3 reads CASSSQMETQYF. The DNA of the CDR3 is TGTGCCAGCAGCTCACAGATGGAGACCCAGTACTTC.

The table lists this clonotype with a few counts. The V call is TRBV5-4, the J call TRBJ2-3; the D gene is possibly TRBD2 (6 bases). Trimming removed 2 bases at V and 3 bases at J, with 10 bases between. CDR1 is SGHNT and CDR2 is YYREEE in the germline V gene (reference sequence). This CDR3 comprises 14 residues. The CDR3 region is CASSFSGQTDTQYF. As DNA, the CDR3 is TGTGCCAGCAGCTTTAGCGGTCAGACAGATACGCAGTATTTT.

This clonotype has ten or more counts. V gene TRBV2 combines with J gene TRBJ2-3; D gene unclear. The CDR3 contains 14 residues. V lost 7 bases and J lost 0, with 11 bases in between. Germline V gives CDR1 SNHLY, CDR2 FYNNEI. Written as DNA, the CDR3 is TGTGCCAGCATGGATGGAAAGAGCACAGATACGCAGTATTTT. This codes for CASMDGKSTDTQYF. Complete variable domain (other parts from reference TRBV2 and TRBJ2-3): EPEVTQTPSHQVTQMGQEVILRCVPISNHLYFYWYRQILGQKVEFLVSFYNNEISEKSEIFDDQFSVERPDGSNFTLKIRSTKLEDSAMYFCASMDGKSTDTQYFGPGTRLTVL.

The chain recombines TRBV2 with TRBJ2-7, with 8 bases fitting TRBD1. The V gene end was trimmed by 6 bases and the J gene end by 5 bases; junction bases not matched to a gene: 12. The CDR3 totals 15 residues. Germline V gene lookup returns CDR1 SNHLY and CDR2 FYNNEI. The CDR3 here is CASRGIGQGSDEQYF. DNA for the CDR3: TGTGCCAGCAGGGGGATCGGACAGGGTTCGGACGAGCAGTACTTC.

This clonotype was detected many times. The rearrangement joins TRBV12-3 or TRBV12-4 to TRBJ2-7; D is unclear. There are 12 residues in the CDR3. V lost 1 base, J lost 7 bases, and 8 bases lay in between. In DNA, the CDR3 is TGTGCCAGCAGTTTAGGCCAGTGGGAGCAGTACTTC. Translation gives CASSLGQWEQYF.